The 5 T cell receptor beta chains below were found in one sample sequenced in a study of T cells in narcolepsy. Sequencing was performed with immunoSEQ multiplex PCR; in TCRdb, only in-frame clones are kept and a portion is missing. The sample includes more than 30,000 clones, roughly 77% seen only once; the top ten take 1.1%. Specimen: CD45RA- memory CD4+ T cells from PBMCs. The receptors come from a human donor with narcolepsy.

CDR3 sequence: CASSSRTSASYEQYF. DNA of the CDR3: TGTGCCAGCAGCTCTCGGACTAGCGCCTCCTACGAGCAGTACTTC. This chain uses TRBV7-8 with TRBJ2-7, with 9 positions matching TRBD2. The CDR3 is 15 residues long. Germline CDR1 and CDR2: SGHVS and FQNEAQ. V lost 4 bases to trimming and J lost 0 bases; unmatched junction nucleotides: 4.

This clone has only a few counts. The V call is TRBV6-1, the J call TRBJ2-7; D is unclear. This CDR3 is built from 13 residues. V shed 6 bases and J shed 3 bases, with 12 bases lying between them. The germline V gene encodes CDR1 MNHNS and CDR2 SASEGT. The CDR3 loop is CASRLDEVYEQYF. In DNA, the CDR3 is TGTGCCAGCAGGCTAGATGAGGTCTACGAGCAGTACTTC.

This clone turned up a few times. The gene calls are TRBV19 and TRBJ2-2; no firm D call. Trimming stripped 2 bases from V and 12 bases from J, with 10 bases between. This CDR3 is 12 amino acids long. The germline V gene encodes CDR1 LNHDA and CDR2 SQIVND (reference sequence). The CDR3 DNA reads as TGTGCCAGTAGTATATCGAACTCTAAGCTGTTTTTT. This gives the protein CASSISNSKLFF. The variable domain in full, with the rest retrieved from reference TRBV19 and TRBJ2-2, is DGGITQSPKYLFRKEGQNVTLSCEQNLNHDAMYWYRQDPGQGLRLIYYSQIVNDFQKGDIAEGYSVSREKKESFPLTVTSAQKNPTAFYLCASSISNSKLFFGEGSRLTVL.

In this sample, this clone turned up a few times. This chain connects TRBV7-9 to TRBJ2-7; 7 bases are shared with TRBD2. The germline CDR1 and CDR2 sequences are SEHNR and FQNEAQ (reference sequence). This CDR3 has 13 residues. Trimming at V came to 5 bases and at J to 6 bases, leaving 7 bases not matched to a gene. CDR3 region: CASSATSVSEQYF. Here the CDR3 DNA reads TGTGCCAGCAGCGCAACTAGCGTAAGCGAGCAGTACTTC. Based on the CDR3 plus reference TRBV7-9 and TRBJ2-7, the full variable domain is DTGVSQNPRHKITKRGQNVTFRCDPISEHNRLYWYRQTLGQGPEFLTYFQNEAQLEKSRLLSDRFSAERPKGSFSTLEIQRTEQGDSAMYLCASSATSVSEQYFGPGTRLTVT.

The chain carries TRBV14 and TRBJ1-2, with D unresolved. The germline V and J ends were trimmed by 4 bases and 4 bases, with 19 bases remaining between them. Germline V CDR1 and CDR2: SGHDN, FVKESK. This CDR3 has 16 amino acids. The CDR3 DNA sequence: TGTGCCAGCAGCCCATCGCCATCTGGAAAGACCTATGGCTACACCTTC. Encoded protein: CASSPSPSGKTYGYTF.